The rows below give T cell receptor beta chains drawn from one sample of a study of vaccination and CD4 T cells after COVID-19. TCRdb independently ran MiXCR on the PCR reads; one entry per CDR3 protein. The table includes just over 14,000 distinct CDR3 sequences, 50% to 55% detected once. Antigen specificity for these receptors is unknown. Sequences were obtained from CD4+ T cells from blood, cultured in vitro. The receptors here all came from a human donor who had recovered from COVID-19. The CDR3 runs from the conserved cysteine through the conserved F or W. The order of the fields is V gene, J gene, clone size, D gene, CDR3 protein, CDR3 DNA. A D gene is named only where the DNA matches it firmly. Size is stated for part of the rows, as once, few or many counts, or as a class when the clone is expanded.

TRBV5-1	TRBJ2-1	-	TRBD2	CASSLTSGSSYNEQFF	TGCGCCAGCAGCTTGACTAGCGGGAGCTCCTACAATGAGCAGTTCTTC
TRBV7-2	TRBJ1-5	-	-	CASSSRIDEPQHF	TGTGCCAGCAGCTCACGAATAGACGAGCCCCAGCATTTT
TRBV7-9	TRBJ1-2	few	-	CASSLVPDYGYTF	TGTGCCAGCAGCTTAGTCCCAGACTATGGCTACACCTTC
TRBV20-1	TRBJ2-7	-	TRBD1	CSAIPGGTGRFGEQYF	TGCAGTGCCATCCCCGGCGGGACAGGACGGTTTGGCGAGCAGTACTTC
TRBV10-1	TRBJ2-5	-	-	CASSVEGTHQETQYF	TGCGCCAGCAGTGTTGAAGGGACTCACCAAGAGACCCAGTACTTC
TRBV30	TRBJ1-2	-	TRBD1	CACTGVNGYTF	TGTGCCTGTACAGGGGTAAATGGCTACACCTTC
TRBV20-1	TRBJ1-5	few	-	CSARDYGNQPQHF	TGCAGTGCTAGAGATTACGGCAATCAGCCCCAGCATTTT
TRBV10-3	TRBJ1-6	-	-	CAISESATRGSPLHF	TGTGCCATCAGTGAGTCGGCCACCAGGGGTTCACCCCTCCACTTT
TRBV6-5	TRBJ2-5	-	TRBD2	CASSSGLAVRETQYF	TGTGCCAGCAGTTCGGGACTAGCCGTCAGGGAGACCCAGTACTTC
TRBV28	TRBJ1-2	-	-	CASSYQGYGYTF	TGTGCCAGCAGTTACCAGGGGTACGGCTACACCTTC
TRBV5-1	TRBJ2-1	-	TRBD2	CASSLELAGHNEQFF	TGCGCCAGCAGCTTGGAACTAGCGGGTCACAATGAGCAGTTCTTC
TRBV6-2/TRBV6-3	TRBJ2-7	-	TRBD2	CANPFPPSAGGAYEQYF	TGTGCCAACCCGTTCCCCCCTTCAGCGGGGGGGGCCTACGAGCAGTACTTC
TRBV20-1	TRBJ1-1	few	TRBD1	CSARDREFEAFF	TGCAGTGCCAGGGACAGGGAATTTGAAGCTTTCTTT
TRBV2	TRBJ2-1	-	TRBD2	CASSTVSGMFYNEQFF	TGTGCCAGCAGCACTGTTAGCGGGATGTTTTACAATGAGCAGTTCTTC
TRBV20-1	TRBJ1-5	few	-	CSAVPSINQPQHF	TGCAGTGCCGTCCCTTCGATCAATCAGCCCCAGCATTTT
TRBV28	TRBJ1-6	-	TRBD1	CASSPTGTGLHF	TGTGCCAGCAGCCCGACCGGGACAGGGCTCCACTTT
TRBV20-1	TRBJ1-1	-	-	CRTPGPVDNGEAFF	TGCAGGACCCCTGGGCCCGTTGACAACGGTGAAGCTTTCTTT
TRBV7-9	TRBJ1-4	-	TRBD1	CASSLGQDNEKLFF	TGTGCCAGCAGCCTGGGACAGGATAATGAAAAACTGTTTTTT
TRBV19	TRBJ1-1	medium-sized	-	CASRTGVNTEAFF	TGTGCCAGTAGGACTGGGGTGAACACTGAAGCTTTCTTT
TRBV5-1	TRBJ2-6	-	TRBD1	CASRTGQGASGANVLTF	TGCGCCAGCAGAACGGGACAGGGGGCATCTGGGGCCAACGTCCTGACTTTC
TRBV25-1	TRBJ1-6	-	-	CASAGTKDSPLHF	TGTGCCAGCGCCGGGACGAAGGATTCACCCCTCCACTTT
TRBV20-1	TRBJ1-1	-	-	CSARGIHRENTEAFF	TGCAGTGCTAGAGGGATCCACAGGGAGAACACTGAAGCTTTCTTT
TRBV28	TRBJ2-7	-	-	CASSLKRGQYF	TGTGCCAGCAGTCTAAAACGGGGGCAGTACTTC